Shown below are 2 T cell receptor beta chains from a single sample sequenced in a study of T cell changes during pregnancy in multiple sclerosis. Data came from immunoSEQ multiplex PCR; TCRdb stores just in-frame clones and leaves some out. There are about 39,000 clones in the sample; 94% occur only once, and about 0.38% lies in the top ten. Source: CD4+ T cells from peripheral blood mononuclear cells, taken after pregnancy. These TCRs come from a female donor with multiple sclerosis, enrolled in a pregnancy study.

V usage is TRBV7-9 and J usage is TRBJ2-5, with unresolved D. V was cut by 1 base and J by 1 base, with 7 bases left in between. The CDR3 loop spans 14 amino acids. Germline values: CDR1 SEHNR, CDR2 FQNEAQ (reference sequence). The CDR3 spells CASSLGSVQETQYF. CDR3 nucleotide sequence: TGTGCCAGCAGCTTAGGGAGCGTCCAAGAGACCCAGTACTTC.

This rearrangement joins TRBV5-6 to TRBJ1-2; no reliable D call. The CDR3 totals 13 residues. Per germline, CDR1 SGHDT and CDR2 YYEEEE. Trimming shortened V by 0 bases and J by 3 bases, and 6 bases separated the two germline ends. CDR3 protein: CASSLGLDYGYTF. The CDR3 coding sequence is TGTGCCAGCAGCTTGGGTTTAGACTATGGCTACACCTTC.